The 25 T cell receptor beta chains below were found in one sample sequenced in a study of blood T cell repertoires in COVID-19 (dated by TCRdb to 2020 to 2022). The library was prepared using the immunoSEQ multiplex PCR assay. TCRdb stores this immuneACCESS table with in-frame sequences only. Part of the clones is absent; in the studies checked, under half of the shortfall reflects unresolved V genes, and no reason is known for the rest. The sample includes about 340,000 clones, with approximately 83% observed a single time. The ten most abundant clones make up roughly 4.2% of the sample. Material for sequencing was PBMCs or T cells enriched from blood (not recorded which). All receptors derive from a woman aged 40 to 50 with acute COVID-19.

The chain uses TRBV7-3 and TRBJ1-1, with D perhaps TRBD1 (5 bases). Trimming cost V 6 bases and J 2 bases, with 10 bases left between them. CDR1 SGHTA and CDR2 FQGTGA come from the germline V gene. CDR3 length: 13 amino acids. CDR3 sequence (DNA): TGTGCCAGCAGAGGGGATCTCAACACTGAAGCTTTCTTT. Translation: CASRGDLNTEAFF. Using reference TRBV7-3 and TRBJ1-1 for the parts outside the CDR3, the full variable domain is GAGVSQTPSNKVTEKGKYVELRCDPISGHTALYWYRQSLGQGPEFLIYFQGTGAADDSGLPNDRFFAVRPEGSVSTLKIQRTERGDSAVYLCASRGDLNTEAFFGQGTRLTVV.

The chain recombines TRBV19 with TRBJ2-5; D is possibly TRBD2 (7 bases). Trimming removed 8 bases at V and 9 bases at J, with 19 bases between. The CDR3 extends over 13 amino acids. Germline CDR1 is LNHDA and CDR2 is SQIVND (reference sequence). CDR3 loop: CASRLGGHAAQYF. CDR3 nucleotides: TGTGCCAGTCGACTGGGGGGGCATGCGGCCCAGTACTTC.

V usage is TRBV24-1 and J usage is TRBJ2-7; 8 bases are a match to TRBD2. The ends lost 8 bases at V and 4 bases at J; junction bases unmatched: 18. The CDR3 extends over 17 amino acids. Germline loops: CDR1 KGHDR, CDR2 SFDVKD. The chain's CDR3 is CATIPYCSGGAVYEQYF. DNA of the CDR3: TGTGCCACCATCCCGTATTGTTCCGGGGGGGCCGTTTACGAGCAGTACTTC.

The CDR3 protein is CASSDLGAQRTQYF. For the CDR3, the DNA is TGTGCCAGCAGTGATTTGGGGGCGCAGAGAACGCAGTATTTT. This chain joins TRBV6-1 and TRBJ2-3; weak D call: TRBD1 (6 bases). Germline V gene lookup returns CDR1 MNHNS and CDR2 SASEGT. The CDR3 is 14 amino acids. The germline V and J ends were trimmed by 3 bases and 9 bases, with 16 bases remaining between them.

CDR3 sequence reads: CASSLGDRTNQPQHF. For the CDR3, the DNA is TGTGCCAGCAGCTTAGGGGACAGAACCAATCAGCCCCAGCATTTT. The chain couples TRBV7-9 to TRBJ1-5; 7 bases are a match to TRBD1. This CDR3 has 15 amino acids. Unmatched junction bases numbered 3, after V lost 1 base and J lost 3 bases. Germline-derived CDR1 and CDR2 are SEHNR and FQNEAQ (reference sequence).

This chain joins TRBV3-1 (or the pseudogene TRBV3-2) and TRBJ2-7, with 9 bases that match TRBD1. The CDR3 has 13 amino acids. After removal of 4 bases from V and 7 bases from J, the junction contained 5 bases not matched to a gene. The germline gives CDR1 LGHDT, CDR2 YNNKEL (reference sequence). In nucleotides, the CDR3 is TGTGCCAGCAGCCCGTTGACAGGGGGGGAGCAGTACTTC. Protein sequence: CASSPLTGGEQYF.

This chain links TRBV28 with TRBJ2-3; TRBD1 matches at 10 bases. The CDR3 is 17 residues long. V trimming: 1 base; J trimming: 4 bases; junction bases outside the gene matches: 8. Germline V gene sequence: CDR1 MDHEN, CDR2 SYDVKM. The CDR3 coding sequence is TGTGCCAGCAGTTTATCCAGACAGGGGGCTAGGGCAGATACGCAGTATTTT. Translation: CASSLSRQGARADTQYF.

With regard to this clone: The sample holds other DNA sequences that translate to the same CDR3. The CDR3 nucleotides read TGTGCCAGCTCACCTGGGCAGGTGAACACTGAAGCTTTCTTT. Its protein product is CASSPGQVNTEAFF. V is TRBV18 and J is TRBJ1-1, with no clear D. The CDR3 runs to 14 residues. Germline V gene lookup returns CDR1 KGHSH and CDR2 LQKENI. V was shortened by 3 bases and J by 0 bases, with 8 bases between the two germline ends.

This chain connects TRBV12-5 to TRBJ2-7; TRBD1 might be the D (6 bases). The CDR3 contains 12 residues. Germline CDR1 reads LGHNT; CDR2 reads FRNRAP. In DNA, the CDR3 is TGTGCCTCAAGGGGGAGCTCCTACGAGCAGTACTTC. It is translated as CASRGSSYEQYF.

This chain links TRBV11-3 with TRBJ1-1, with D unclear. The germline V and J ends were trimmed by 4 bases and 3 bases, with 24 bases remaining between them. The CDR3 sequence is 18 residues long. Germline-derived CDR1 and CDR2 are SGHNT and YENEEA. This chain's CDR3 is CASSSDPRDIHNDTEAFF. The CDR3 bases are TGTGCCAGCAGCTCAGATCCCCGAGACATTCACAATGACACTGAAGCTTTCTTT.

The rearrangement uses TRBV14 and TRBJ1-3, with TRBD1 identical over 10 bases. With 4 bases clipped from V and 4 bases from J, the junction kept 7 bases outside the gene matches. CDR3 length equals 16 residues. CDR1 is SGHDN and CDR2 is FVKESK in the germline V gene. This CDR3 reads CASSLPGQGRGNTIYF. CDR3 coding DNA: TGTGCCAGCAGCCTCCCGGGACAGGGGCGAGGAAACACCATATATTTT.

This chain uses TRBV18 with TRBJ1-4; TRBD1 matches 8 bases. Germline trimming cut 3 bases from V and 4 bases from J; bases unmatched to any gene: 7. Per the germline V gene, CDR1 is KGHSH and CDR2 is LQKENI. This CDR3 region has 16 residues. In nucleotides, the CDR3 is TGTGCCAGCTCACCTACGACAGGGGAGGTTAATGAAAAACTGTTTTTT. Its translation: CASSPTTGEVNEKLFF.

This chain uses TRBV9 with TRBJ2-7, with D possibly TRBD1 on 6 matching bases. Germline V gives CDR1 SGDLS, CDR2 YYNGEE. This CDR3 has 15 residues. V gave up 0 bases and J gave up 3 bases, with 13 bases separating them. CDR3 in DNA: TGTGCCAGCAGCGTAGGTGGACAGCACCACTACGAGCAGTACTTC. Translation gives CASSVGGQHHYEQYF.

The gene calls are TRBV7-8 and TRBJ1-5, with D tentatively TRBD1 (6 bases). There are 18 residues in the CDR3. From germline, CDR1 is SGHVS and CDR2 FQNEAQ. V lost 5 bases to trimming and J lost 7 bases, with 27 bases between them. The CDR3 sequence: CASSTFDRYPSMGQPQHF. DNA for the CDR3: TGTGCCAGCAGCACCTTCGACAGGTACCCCTCGATGGGACAGCCCCAGCATTTT.

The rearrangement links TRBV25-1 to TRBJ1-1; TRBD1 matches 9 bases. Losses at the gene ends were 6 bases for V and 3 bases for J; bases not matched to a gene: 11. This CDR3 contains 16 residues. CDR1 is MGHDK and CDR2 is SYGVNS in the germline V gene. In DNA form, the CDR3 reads TGTGCCAGCAGCCCGAATAGGGGACAGGGAGACACTGAAGCTTTCTTT. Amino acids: CASSPNRGQGDTEAFF. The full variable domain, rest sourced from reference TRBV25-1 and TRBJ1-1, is EADIYQTPRYLVIGTGKKITLECSQTMGHDKMYWYQQDPGMELHLIHYSYGVNSTEKGDLSSESTVSRIRTEHFPLTLESARPSHTSQYLCASSPNRGQGDTEAFFGQGTRLTVV.

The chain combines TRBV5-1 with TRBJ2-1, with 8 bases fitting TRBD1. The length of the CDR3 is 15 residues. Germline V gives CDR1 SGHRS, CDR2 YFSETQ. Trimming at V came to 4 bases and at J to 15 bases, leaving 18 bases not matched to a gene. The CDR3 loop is CASSMWTGSEGTRFF. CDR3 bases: TGCGCCAGCAGCATGTGGACAGGGTCGGAGGGCACGCGGTTCTTC.

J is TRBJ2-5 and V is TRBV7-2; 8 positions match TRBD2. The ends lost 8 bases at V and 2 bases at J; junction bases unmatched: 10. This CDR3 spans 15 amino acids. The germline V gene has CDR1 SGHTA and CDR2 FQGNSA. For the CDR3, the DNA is TGTGCCAGCGGCGATCGAAGCGGGGGTCAAGAGACCCAGTACTTC. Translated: CASGDRSGGQETQYF.

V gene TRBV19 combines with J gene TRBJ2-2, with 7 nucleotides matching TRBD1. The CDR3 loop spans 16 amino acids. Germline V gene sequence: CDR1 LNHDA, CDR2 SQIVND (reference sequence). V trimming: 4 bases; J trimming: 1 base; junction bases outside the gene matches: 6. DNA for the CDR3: TGTGCCAGTAGTACGTTTCGGACAGGGAACACCGGGGAGCTGTTTTTT. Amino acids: CASSTFRTGNTGELFF.

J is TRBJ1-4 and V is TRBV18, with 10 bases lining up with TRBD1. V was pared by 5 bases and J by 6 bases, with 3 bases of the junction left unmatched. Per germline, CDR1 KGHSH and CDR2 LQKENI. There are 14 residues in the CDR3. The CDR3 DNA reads TGTGCCAGCTCAACGACAGGGGGCCATGAAAAACTGTTTTTT. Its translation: CASSTTGGHEKLFF.

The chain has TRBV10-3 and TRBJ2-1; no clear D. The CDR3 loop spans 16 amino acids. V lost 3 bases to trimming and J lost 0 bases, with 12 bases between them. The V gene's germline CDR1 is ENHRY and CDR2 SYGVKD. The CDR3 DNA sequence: TGTGCCATCAGTGATGGCAGGCTGACCTCCTACAATGAGCAGTTCTTC. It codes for CAISDGRLTSYNEQFF.

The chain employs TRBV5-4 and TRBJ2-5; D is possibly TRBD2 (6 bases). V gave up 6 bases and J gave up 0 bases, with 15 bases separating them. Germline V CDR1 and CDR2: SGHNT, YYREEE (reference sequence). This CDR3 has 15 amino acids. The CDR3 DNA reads TGTGCCAGCAAACGGGACTCGAGGTACCAAGAGACCCAGTACTTC. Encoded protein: CASKRDSRYQETQYF.

The CDR3 loop is CASSAGKVIGETQYF. CDR3 in DNA: TGTGCCAGCTCGGCGGGGAAAGTCATTGGAGAGACCCAGTACTTC. The chain uses TRBV19 and TRBJ2-5, with TRBD2 as a possible D gene (6 bases). The CDR3 consists of 15 residues. V was shortened by 9 bases and J by 4 bases, with 21 bases between the two germline ends. The V gene's germline CDR1 is LNHDA and CDR2 SQIVND (reference sequence).

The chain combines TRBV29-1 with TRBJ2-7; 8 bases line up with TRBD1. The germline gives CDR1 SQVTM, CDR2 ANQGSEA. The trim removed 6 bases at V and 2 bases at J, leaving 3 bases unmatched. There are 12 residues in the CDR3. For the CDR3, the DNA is TGCAGCGTCCGGGACAGGCCCTACGAGCAGTACTTC. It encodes CSVRDRPYEQYF.

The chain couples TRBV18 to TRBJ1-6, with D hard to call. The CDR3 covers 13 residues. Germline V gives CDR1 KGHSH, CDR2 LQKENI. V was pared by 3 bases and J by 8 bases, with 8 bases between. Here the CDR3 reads CASSPFSDSPLHF. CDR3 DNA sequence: TGTGCCAGCTCACCTTTCAGTGATTCACCCCTCCACTTT.

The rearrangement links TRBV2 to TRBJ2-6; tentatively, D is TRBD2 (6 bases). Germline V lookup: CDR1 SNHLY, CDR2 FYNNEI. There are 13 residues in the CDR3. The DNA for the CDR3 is TGTGCGGGAGGAGGGACTGGGGCCAACGTCCTGACTTTC. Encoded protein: CAGGGTGANVLTF. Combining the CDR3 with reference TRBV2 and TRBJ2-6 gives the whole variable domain EPEVTQTPSHQVTQMGQEVILRCVPISNHLYFYWYRQILGQKVEFLVSFYNNEISEKSEIFDDQFSVERPDGSNFTLKIRSTKLEDSAMYFCAGGGTGANVLTFGAGSRLTVL.